These T cell receptor beta chains were read from a single sample in a study of vaccination effects on CD4 cells after COVID-19. These TCRs are of unknown antigen specificity. Produced via immunoSEQ multiplex PCR; TCRdb's table is partial and in-frame only. The repertoire holds 27,000 or so clones, with 65% to 75% as singletons. The sample in question was CD4+ T cells from PBMCs cultured with SARS-CoV-2 spike peptides, obtained before COVID-19 vaccination. These receptors were collected from a human donor who received a COVID-19 vaccine. The CDR3 runs from the conserved cysteine through the conserved F or W. The D gene is left open where the match is weak. Size tells how often a clone was seen (once, few, many) or the class of an expanded clone, and some rows leave it out.

D gene | clone size | J gene | V gene | CDR3 protein | CDR3 DNA
- | - | TRBJ2-1 | TRBV10-3 | CAISESTVAFF | TGTGCCATCAGTGAGTCGACTGTGGCGTTCTTC
- | - | TRBJ1-5 | TRBV5-1 | CASSLRENYSNQPQHF | TGCGCCAGCAGCTTAAGAGAGAATTATAGCAATCAGCCCCAGCATTTT
- | - | TRBJ2-3 | TRBV5-4 | CASSPDRQGGADTQYF | TGTGCCAGCAGCCCAGACCGACAGGGAGGGGCAGATACGCAGTATTTT
TRBD2 | - | TRBJ2-1 | TRBV19 | CASSIDLHGREGWNEQFF | TGTGCCAGTAGTATAGATCTTCATGGGCGGGAGGGGTGGAATGAGCAGTTCTTC
- | - | TRBJ1-6 | TRBV5-1 | CASSINPGNSPLHF | TGCGCCAGCAGCATAAATCCTGGGAATTCACCCCTCCACTTT
- | few | TRBJ2-6 | TRBV4-2 | CASSQDWQNSGANVLTF | TGTGCCAGCAGCCAAGATTGGCAAAACTCTGGGGCCAACGTCCTGACTTTC
TRBD2 | - | TRBJ2-3 | TRBV7-6 | CASSFLAGGLTDTQYF | TGTGCCAGCAGCTTCCTAGCGGGAGGCCTCACAGATACGCAGTATTTT
- | - | TRBJ2-2 | TRBV18 | CASSPLWPDRTGELFF | TGTGCCAGCTCACCTCTATGGCCGGACCGGACCGGGGAGCTGTTTTTT
- | - | TRBJ2-7 | TRBV14 | CASSQISYEQYF | TGTGCCAGCAGCCAAATCTCCTACGAGCAGTACTTC
TRBD2 | - | TRBJ2-7 | TRBV6-2/TRBV6-3 | CASSLGLAGYYEQYF | TGTGCCAGCAGTTTGGGACTAGCGGGATATTACGAGCAGTACTTC
- | - | TRBJ2-7 | TRBV6-6 | CASSSTSYEQYF | TGTGCCAGCAGTTCTACCTCCTACGAGCAGTACTTC
TRBD2 | - | TRBJ2-7 | TRBV9 | CASSVGAGGSTYEQYF | TGTGCCAGCAGCGTAGGGGCGGGGGGGTCAACCTACGAGCAGTACTTC
- | - | TRBJ2-5 | TRBV18 | CASSPRPGGRETQYF | TGTGCCAGCTCACCTCGTCCTGGGGGACGAGAGACCCAGTACTTC
- | few | TRBJ2-3 | TRBV6-5 | CASSYSGWSTDTQYF | TGTGCCAGCAGTTACTCGGGGTGGAGCACAGATACGCAGTATTTT
TRBD1 | - | TRBJ2-3 | TRBV5-6 | CASSWDSGPDTQYF | TGTGCCAGCAGCTGGGACAGCGGCCCAGATACGCAGTATTTT
- | - | TRBJ2-1 | TRBV18 | CASSPGPEQFF | TGTGCCAGCTCACCAGGGCCCGAGCAGTTCTTC
- | - | TRBJ1-1 | TRBV7-9 | CASSLISARNTEAFF | TGTGCCAGCAGCTTAATTTCAGCACGGAACACTGAAGCTTTCTTT
- | - | TRBJ1-1 | TRBV7-9 | CASSLGGVRTEAFF | TGTGCCAGCAGCTTAGGGGGGGTTAGGACTGAAGCTTTCTTT
TRBD1 | - | TRBJ1-2 | TRBV5-1 | CASSLGQGGNGYTF | TGCGCCAGCAGCTTGGGACAGGGGGGAAATGGCTACACCTTC
- | - | TRBJ2-1 | TRBV6-4 | CASSAGELYRARGNNEQFF | TGTGCCAGCAGTGCAGGCGAACTATACAGGGCCCGAGGGAACAATGAGCAGTTCTTC
- | - | TRBJ2-5 | TRBV24-1 | CATSDFRGMEETQYF | TGTGCCACCAGTGATTTTAGGGGGATGGAAGAGACCCAGTACTTC
- | - | TRBJ1-2 | TRBV5-4 | CASSFRGTHYGYTF | TGTGCCAGCAGCTTCAGGGGTACTCACTATGGCTACACCTTC
TRBD2 | - | TRBJ2-3 | TRBV6-1 | CASSKVLRGGINTQYF | TGTGCCAGCAGTAAAGTGTTGCGGGGGGGCATTAATACGCAGTATTTT
- | - | TRBJ1-5 | TRBV27 | CASSLSQEQPQHF | TGTGCCAGCAGTTTATCCCAAGAACAGCCCCAGCATTTT
TRBD1 | - | TRBJ2-7 | TRBV6-5 | CASSKWDRGLEQYF | TGTGCCAGCAGTAAATGGGACAGGGGTCTCGAGCAGTACTTC
TRBD1 | - | TRBJ2-2 | TRBV6-5 | CASSYGQETGELFF | TGTGCCAGCAGTTACGGACAGGAAACCGGGGAGCTGTTTTTT
- | once | TRBJ2-1 | TRBV6-5 | CASSPRSSYNEQFF | TGTGCCAGCAGCCCCCGCTCCTCCTACAATGAGCAGTTCTTC
- | - | TRBJ2-3 | TRBV5-1 | CASSFQDTQYF | TGCGCCAGCAGCTTCCAAGATACGCAGTATTTT
TRBD2 | - | TRBJ2-5 | TRBV6-1 | CASSELAGGQETQYF | TGTGCCAGCAGTGAACTAGCGGGAGGGCAAGAGACCCAGTACTTC
- | few | TRBJ2-7 | TRBV5-1 | CASKGETEQYF | TGCGCCAGCAAGGGAGAAACCGAGCAGTACTTC
- | once | TRBJ1-2 | TRBV24-1 | CATSDLTGNYGYTF | TGTGCCACCAGTGATTTAACAGGCAACTATGGCTACACCTTC
- | once | TRBJ2-5 | TRBV2 | CASSEASGFLQETQYF | TGTGCCAGCAGTGAAGCGTCGGGATTTTTACAAGAGACCCAGTACTTC
- | medium-sized | TRBJ1-1 | TRBV7-8 | CASSSREGRTEAFF | TGTGCCAGCAGTTCAAGGGAGGGTCGCACTGAAGCTTTCTTT
- | - | TRBJ1-5 | TRBV6-6 | CASSYQVTGNQPQHF | TGTGCCAGCAGTTACCAAGTAACAGGGAATCAGCCCCAGCATTTT
- | - | TRBJ2-1 | TRBV2 | CASFRETRVNEQFF | TGTGCCAGCTTTCGTGAGACACGGGTCAATGAGCAGTTCTTC
- | - | TRBJ1-1 | TRBV6-5 | CASRLRRGHGTEAFF | TGTGCCAGCAGATTACGCAGGGGACATGGTACTGAAGCTTTCTTT
TRBD1 | - | TRBJ2-7 | TRBV7-2 | CASSARTGTSYEQYF | TGTGCCAGCAGCGCGAGGACAGGGACGTCCTACGAGCAGTACTTC
- | - | TRBJ1-3 | TRBV6-5 | CASGRGGFNGNTIYF | TGTGCCAGCGGGAGGGGAGGGTTTAACGGAAACACCATATATTTT